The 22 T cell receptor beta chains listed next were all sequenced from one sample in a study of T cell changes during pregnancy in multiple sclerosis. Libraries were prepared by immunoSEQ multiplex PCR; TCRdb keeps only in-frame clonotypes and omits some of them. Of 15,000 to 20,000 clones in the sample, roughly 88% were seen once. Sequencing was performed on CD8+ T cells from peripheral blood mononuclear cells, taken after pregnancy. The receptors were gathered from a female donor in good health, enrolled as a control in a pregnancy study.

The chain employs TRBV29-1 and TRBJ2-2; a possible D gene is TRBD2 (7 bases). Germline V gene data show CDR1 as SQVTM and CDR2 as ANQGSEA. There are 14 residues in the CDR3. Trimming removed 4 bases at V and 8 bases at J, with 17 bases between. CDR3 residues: CSVGGRGLGGELFF. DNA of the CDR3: TGCAGCGTTGGGGGGCGGGGGTTAGGAGGGGAGCTGTTTTTT.

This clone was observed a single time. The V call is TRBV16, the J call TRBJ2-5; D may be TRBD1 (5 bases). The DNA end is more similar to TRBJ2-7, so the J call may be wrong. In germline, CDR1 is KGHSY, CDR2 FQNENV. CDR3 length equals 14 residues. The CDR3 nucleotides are TGTGCCAGCAGACTCTCAGGGCCCAATTACGAGCAGTACTTC. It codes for CASRLSGPNYEQYF.

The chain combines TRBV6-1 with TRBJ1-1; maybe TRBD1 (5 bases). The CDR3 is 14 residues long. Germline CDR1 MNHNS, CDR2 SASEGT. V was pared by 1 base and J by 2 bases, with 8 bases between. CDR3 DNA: TGTGCCAGCAGTGAAGAAACAGGTAACACTGAAGCTTTCTTT. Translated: CASSEETGNTEAFF.

The CDR3 is CASSLRGDNNEQFF. In DNA, the CDR3 is TGTGCCAGCAGTTTACGGGGAGATAACAATGAGCAGTTCTTC. This chain connects TRBV28 to TRBJ2-1, with D possibly being TRBD2 (5 bases). CDR1 and CDR2 from the germline V gene are MDHEN and SYDVKM. The CDR3 runs 14 residues. Trimming left V 2 bases short and J 5 bases short, with 10 bases between.

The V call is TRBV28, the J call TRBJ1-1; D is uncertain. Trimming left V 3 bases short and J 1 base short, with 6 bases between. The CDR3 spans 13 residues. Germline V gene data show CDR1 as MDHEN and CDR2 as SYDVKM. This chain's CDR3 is CASSFRKNTEAFF. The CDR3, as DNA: TGTGCCAGCAGTTTCAGGAAGAACACTGAAGCTTTCTTT.

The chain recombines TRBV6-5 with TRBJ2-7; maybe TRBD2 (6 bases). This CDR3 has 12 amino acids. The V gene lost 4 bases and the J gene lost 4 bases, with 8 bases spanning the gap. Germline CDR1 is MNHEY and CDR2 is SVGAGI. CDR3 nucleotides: TGTGCCAGCAGTTTGGGAGGATACGAGCAGTACTTC. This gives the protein CASSLGGYEQYF.

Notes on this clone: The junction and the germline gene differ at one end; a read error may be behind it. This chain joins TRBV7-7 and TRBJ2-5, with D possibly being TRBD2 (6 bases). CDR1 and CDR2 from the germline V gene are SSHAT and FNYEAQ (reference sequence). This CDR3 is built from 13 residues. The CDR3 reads CASSFRGYETQYF. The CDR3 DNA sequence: TGTGCTAGCAGCTTTCGGGGGTACGAGACCCAGTACTTC.

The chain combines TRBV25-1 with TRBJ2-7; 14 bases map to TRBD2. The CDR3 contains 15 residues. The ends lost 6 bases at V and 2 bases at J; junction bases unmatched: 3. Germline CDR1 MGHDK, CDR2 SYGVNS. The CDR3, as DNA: TGTGCCAGCAGCCTGACTAGCGGGGGGGCCTACGAGCAGTACTTC. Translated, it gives CASSLTSGGAYEQYF.

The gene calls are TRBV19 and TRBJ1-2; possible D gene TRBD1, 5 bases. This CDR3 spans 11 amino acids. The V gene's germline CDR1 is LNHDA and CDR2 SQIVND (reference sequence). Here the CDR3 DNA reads TGTGCTCTCAGGGATTTCGATGGCTACACCTTC. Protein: CALRDFDGYTF. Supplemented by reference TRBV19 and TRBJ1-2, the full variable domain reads DGGITQSPKYLFRKEGQNVTLSCEQNLNHDAMYWYRQDPGQGLRLIYYSQIVNDFQKGDIAEGYSVSREKKESFPLTVTSAQKNPTAFYLCALRDFDGYTFGSGTRLTVV.

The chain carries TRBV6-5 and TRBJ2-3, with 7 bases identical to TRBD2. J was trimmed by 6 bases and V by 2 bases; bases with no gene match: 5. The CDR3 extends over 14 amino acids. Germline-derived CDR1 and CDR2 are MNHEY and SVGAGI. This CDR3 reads CASSYGGGEDTQYF. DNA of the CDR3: TGTGCCAGCAGTTACGGTGGGGGGGAGGATACGCAGTATTTT.

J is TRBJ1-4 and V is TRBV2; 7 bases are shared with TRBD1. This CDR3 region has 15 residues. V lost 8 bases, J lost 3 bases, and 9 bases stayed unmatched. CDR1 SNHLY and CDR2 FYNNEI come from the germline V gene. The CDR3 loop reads CASDTGATANEKLFF. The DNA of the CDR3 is TGTGCCAGCGATACAGGGGCTACAGCTAATGAAAAACTGTTTTTT.

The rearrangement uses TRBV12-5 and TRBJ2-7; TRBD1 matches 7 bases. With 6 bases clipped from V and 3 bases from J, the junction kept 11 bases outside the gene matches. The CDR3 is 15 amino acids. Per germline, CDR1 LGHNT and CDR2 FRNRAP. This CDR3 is CASGKGQGVFYEQYF. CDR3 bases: TGTGCTAGTGGCAAGGGGCAGGGGGTCTTCTACGAGCAGTACTTC. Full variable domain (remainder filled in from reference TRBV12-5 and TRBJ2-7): DARVTQTPRHKVTEMGQEVTMRCQPILGHNTVFWYRQTMMQGLELLAYFRNRAPLDDSGMPKDRFSAEMPDATLATLKIQPSEPRDSAVYFCASGKGQGVFYEQYFGPGTRLTVT.

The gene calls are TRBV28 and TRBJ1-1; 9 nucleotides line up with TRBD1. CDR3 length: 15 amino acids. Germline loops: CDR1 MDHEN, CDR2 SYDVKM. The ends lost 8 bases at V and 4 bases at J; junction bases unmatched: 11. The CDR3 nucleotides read TGTGCCAGCCGAGAACTGACAGGGGGGGGCACTGAAGCTTTCTTT. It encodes CASRELTGGGTEAFF. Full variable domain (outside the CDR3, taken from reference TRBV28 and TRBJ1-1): DVKVTQSSRYLVKRTGEKVFLECVQDMDHENMFWYRQDPGLGLRLIYFSYDVKMKEKGDIPEGYSVSREKKERFSLILESASTNQTSMYLCASRELTGGGTEAFFGQGTRLTVV.

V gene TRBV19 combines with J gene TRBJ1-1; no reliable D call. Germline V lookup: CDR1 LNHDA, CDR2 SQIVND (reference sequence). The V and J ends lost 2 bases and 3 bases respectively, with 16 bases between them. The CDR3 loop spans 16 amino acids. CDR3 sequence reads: CASSIKPLAGHTEAFF. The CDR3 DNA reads TGTGCCAGTAGTATAAAGCCCTTGGCAGGCCACACTGAAGCTTTCTTT.

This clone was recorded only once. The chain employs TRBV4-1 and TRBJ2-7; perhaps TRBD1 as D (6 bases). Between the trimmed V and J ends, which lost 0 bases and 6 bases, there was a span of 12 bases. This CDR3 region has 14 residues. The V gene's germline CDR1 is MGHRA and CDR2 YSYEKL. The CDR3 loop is CASSQDPQGSEQYF. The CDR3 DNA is TGCGCCAGCAGCCAAGATCCCCAGGGGAGCGAGCAGTACTTC.

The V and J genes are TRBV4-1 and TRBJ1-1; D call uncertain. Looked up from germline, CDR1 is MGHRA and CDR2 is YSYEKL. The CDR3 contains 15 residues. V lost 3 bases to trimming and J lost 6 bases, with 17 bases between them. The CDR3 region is CASSQGGRIGAEAFF. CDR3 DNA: TGCGCCAGCAGCCAGGGAGGAAGGATCGGGGCTGAAGCTTTCTTT.

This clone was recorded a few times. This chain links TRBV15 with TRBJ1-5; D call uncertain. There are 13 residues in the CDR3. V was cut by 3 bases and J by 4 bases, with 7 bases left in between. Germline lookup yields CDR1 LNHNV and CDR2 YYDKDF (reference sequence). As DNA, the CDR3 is TGTGCCACCAGCAGCGGCAGGAATCAGCCCCAGCATTTT. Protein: CATSSGRNQPQHF.

The CDR3 protein is CASSVRQGYQPQHF. CDR3 sequence (DNA): TGTGCCAGCAGTGTGCGACAGGGCTATCAGCCCCAGCATTTT. V is TRBV25-1 and J is TRBJ1-5; 7 bases are shared with TRBD1. Germline CDR1 and CDR2: MGHDK and SYGVNS. The V gene end was trimmed by 4 bases and the J gene end by 5 bases; junction bases not matched to a gene: 5. The CDR3 totals 14 residues.

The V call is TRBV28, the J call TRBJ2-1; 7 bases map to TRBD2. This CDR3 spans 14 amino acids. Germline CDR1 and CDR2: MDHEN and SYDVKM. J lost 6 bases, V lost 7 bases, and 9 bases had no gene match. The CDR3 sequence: CASTHPGTINEQFF. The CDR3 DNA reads TGTGCCAGCACCCACCCCGGGACTATCAATGAGCAGTTCTTC.

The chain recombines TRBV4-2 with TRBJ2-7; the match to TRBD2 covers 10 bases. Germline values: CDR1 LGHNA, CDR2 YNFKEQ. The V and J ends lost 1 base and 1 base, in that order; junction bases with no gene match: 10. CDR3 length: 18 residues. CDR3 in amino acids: CASSQGGAGGPGSYEQYF. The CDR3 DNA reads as TGTGCCAGCAGCCAAGGCGGAGCGGGAGGGCCTGGGTCCTACGAGCAGTACTTC.

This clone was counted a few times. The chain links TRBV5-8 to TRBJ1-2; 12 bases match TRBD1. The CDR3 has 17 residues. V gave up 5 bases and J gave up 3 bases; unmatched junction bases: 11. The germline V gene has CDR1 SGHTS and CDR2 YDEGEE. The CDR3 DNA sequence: TGTGCCAGCAGACCCCGGGACAGGGGGCCGGAGGACTATGGCTACACCTTC. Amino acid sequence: CASRPRDRGPEDYGYTF. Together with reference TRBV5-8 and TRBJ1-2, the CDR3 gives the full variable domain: EAGVTQSPTHLIKTRGQQATLRCSPISGHTSVYWYQQALGLGLQFLLWYDEGEERNRGNFPPRFSGRQFPNYSSELNVNALELEDSALYLCASRPRDRGPEDYGYTFGSGTRLTVV.

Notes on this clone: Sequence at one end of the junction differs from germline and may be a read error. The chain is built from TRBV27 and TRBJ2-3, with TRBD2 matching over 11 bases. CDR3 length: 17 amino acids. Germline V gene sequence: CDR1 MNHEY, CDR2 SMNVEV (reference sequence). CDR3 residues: CASTLAGGAISTDTQYF. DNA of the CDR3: TGTGCCAGCACTTTAGCGGGGGGGGCTATTAGCACAGATACGCAGTATTTT.